A single sample gave rise to the 5 T cell receptor beta chains below, sequenced in a study of T cells in Graves' hyperthyroidism and ophthalmopathy. RNA transcripts were the template for amplifying TCR beta CDR3 regions. First-round RT-PCR of the TCR CDR3 relied on the HTBI primer set. TCRdb re-derived calls from the multiplex PCR reads in MiXCR, one entry per CDR3 protein. The sample records approximately 260,000 distinct CDR3 sequences, around 15% being singletons. The sequencing sample was made of blood. These receptors were obtained from a woman in her forties or fifties with Graves' hyperthyroidism that later progressed to Graves' ophthalmopathy.

This clonotype has at least ten counts. The chain carries TRBV2 and TRBJ1-4; 9 bases are shared with TRBD1. From germline, CDR1 is SNHLY and CDR2 FYNNEI. The CDR3 extends over 13 amino acids. The V segment lost 4 bases and the J segment 7 bases; nucleotides outside the gene matches: 1. The CDR3 here is CASSGTGAEKLFF. The CDR3 DNA follows: TGTGCCAGCAGTGGGACAGGGGCTGAAAAACTGTTTTTT.

The chain combines TRBV7-2 with TRBJ2-7; 7 bases fit TRBD2. V gave up 6 bases and J gave up 5 bases; unmatched junction bases: 13. CDR1 SGHTA and CDR2 FQGNSA come from the germline V gene. The CDR3 spans 15 residues. DNA of the CDR3: TGTGCCAGCAGACCCATGGGGGGGAGGGCCCACGAGCAGTACTTC. Translation gives CASRPMGGRAHEQYF.

This clonotype was counted ten times or more. The genes are TRBV7-2 and TRBJ2-1, with a tentative D call TRBD2 (7 bases). Germline CDR1 SGHTA, CDR2 FQGNSA. V lost 5 bases and J 7 bases, leaving 21 bases between the germline ends. The CDR3 is 16 amino acids. The CDR3 reads CASSPDLGLGGNEQFF. The CDR3 nucleotides read TGTGCCAGCAGCCCGGACCTAGGACTAGGGGGTAATGAGCAGTTCTTC. Looking up the rest from reference TRBV7-2 and TRBJ2-1 gives the full variable domain: GAGVSQSPSNKVTEKGKDVELRCDPISGHTALYWYRQSLGQGLEFLIYFQGNSAPDKSGLPSDRFSAERTGGSVSTLTIQRTQQEDSAVYLCASSPDLGLGGNEQFFGPGTRLTVL.

The rearrangement uses TRBV7-8 and TRBJ2-7; no clear D. Looked up from germline, CDR1 is SGHVS and CDR2 is FQNEAQ. The V end lost 1 base, the J end lost 1 base, and 5 bases lay between the germline ends. The CDR3 is 13 residues long. The CDR3, as DNA: TGTGCCAGCAGCTTAGTCCAATCCTACGAGCAGTACTTC. Translated, it gives CASSLVQSYEQYF.

In nucleotides, the CDR3 is TGTGCCAGCAGCGTAGTGGGAGGGGTAAGTCGGGCCAACGTCCTGACTTTC. Translation gives CASSVVGGVSRANVLTF. The rearrangement uses TRBV9 and TRBJ2-6; 7 positions agree with TRBD2. The junction had 8 bases not matched to a gene; V was cut back by 0 bases and J by 5 bases. The CDR3 covers 17 residues. Per the germline V gene, CDR1 is SGDLS and CDR2 is YYNGEE.